One sample yielded the 14 T cell receptor beta chains listed below, sequenced in a study of blood T cells in healthy people across ages. The authors ran a second PCR of roughly 6 to 12 cycles using a sample-barcoded 5' primer and a J-beta primer mix. A single record per CDR3 protein comes from TCRdb applying MiXCR to the 5' RACE reads. Of 1.8 million or so distinct CDR3 sequences detected, 35% to 50% appear once; the ten largest clones hold 20% to 25%. Sequencing was done on a sample of blood. The origin of the receptors is a human donor in good health.

The chain has TRBV7-2 and TRBJ2-5; 8 bases line up with TRBD2. J was trimmed by 11 bases and V by 5 bases; bases with no gene match: 13. Per the germline V gene, CDR1 is SGHTA and CDR2 is FQGNSA. CDR3 length: 14 amino acids. The CDR3 loop is CASSEGLEIIEQYF. The CDR3 region has the DNA TGTGCCAGCAGCGAGGGACTAGAGATAATTGAGCAGTACTTC.

This clonotype has more than one count but fewer than ten. The chain combines TRBV4-3 with TRBJ1-4; 10 bases line up with TRBD1. The V and J ends lost 4 bases and 13 bases, in that order; junction bases with no gene match: 24. The CDR3 runs to 19 residues. The germline V gene has CDR1 LGHNA and CDR2 YSLEER. CDR3 in amino acids: CASSREWDRGFPEPLRLFF. The CDR3 nucleotides read TGCGCCAGCAGCCGGGAGTGGGACAGGGGTTTCCCCGAACCTTTAAGACTGTTTTTT.

The genes are TRBV20-1 and TRBJ2-5; D call uncertain. TRBJ2-7 matches the DNA end more closely, so the J call is doubtful. Germline CDR1 and CDR2: DFQATT and SNEGSKA (reference sequence). The CDR3 has 15 residues. In DNA, the CDR3 is TGCAGTGCTAGAGGGGGATACGGGTTTGGGCACGAGCAGTACTTC. Translating gives CSARGGYGFGHEQYF.

This clonotype was picked up a small number of times. The gene calls are TRBV20-1 and TRBJ2-7; 11 positions agree with TRBD2. Germline assignment: CDR1 DFQATT and CDR2 SNEGSKA (reference sequence). Losses at the gene ends were 3 bases for V and 3 bases for J; bases not matched to a gene: 1. This CDR3 contains 13 residues. The CDR3 DNA follows: TGCAGTGCTAGGACTAGCGGGAACTACGAGCAGTACTTC. Encoded protein: CSARTSGNYEQYF.

The genes are TRBV24-1 and TRBJ2-3; TRBD2 agrees at 9 bases. The germline V gene has CDR1 KGHDR and CDR2 SFDVKD. The CDR3 consists of 15 residues. With 3 bases clipped from V and 5 bases from J, the junction kept 5 bases outside the gene matches. The CDR3 DNA reads as TGTGCCACCAGTGATGCGGGGGGGCTGGGAGATACGCAGTATTTT. Translation: CATSDAGGLGDTQYF.

This clonotype has a single count. The chain is built from TRBV7-3 and TRBJ2-3; TRBD2 agrees at 12 bases. The CDR3 length is 16 residues. The V segment lost 2 bases and the J segment 6 bases; nucleotides outside the gene matches: 6. The V gene's germline CDR1 is SGHTA and CDR2 FQGTGA. CDR3 protein: CASSLSSGGALDTQYF. CDR3 in DNA: TGTGCCAGCAGCTTATCTAGCGGGGGGGCCTTGGATACGCAGTATTTT.

A few counts support this clonotype. This chain links TRBV29-1 with TRBJ1-2; no reliable D call. This CDR3 spans 12 amino acids. V lost 3 bases and J lost 4, with 9 bases in between. Germline CDR1 and CDR2: SQVTM and ANQGSEA. CDR3 protein: CSVDTYGYGYTF. The CDR3 DNA follows: TGCAGCGTTGATACGTATGGCTATGGCTACACCTTC.

The chain has TRBV4-3 and TRBJ1-1, with 7 bases fitting TRBD1. V shed 4 bases and J 7 bases; nucleotides not matched to a gene: 6. The CDR3 is 13 amino acids. Germline V CDR1 and CDR2: LGHNA, YSLEER. The chain's CDR3 is CASSRTGEVEAFF. The CDR3 coding sequence is TGCGCCAGCAGCCGTACAGGGGAAGTTGAAGCTTTCTTT.

V and J are TRBV6-2 or TRBV6-3 and TRBJ2-3; a weak D match, TRBD2 (5 bases). There are 17 residues in the CDR3. The V gene's germline CDR1 is MNHEY and CDR2 SVGEGT. Trimming shortened V by 6 bases and J by 4 bases, and 23 bases separated the two germline ends. The CDR3 DNA reads TGTGCCAGCAGGCGACGATTGGACTTCACTCCCCCAGATACGCAGTATTTT. Translated: CASRRRLDFTPPDTQYF.

The V call is TRBV20-1, the J call TRBJ1-1; D uncertain. The germline V gene encodes CDR1 DFQATT and CDR2 SNEGSKA (reference sequence). The CDR3 is 12 amino acids. V was pared by 3 bases and J by 2 bases, with 7 bases between. CDR3 sequence: CSASKDNTEAFF. CDR3 coding DNA: TGCAGTGCTAGTAAAGATAACACTGAAGCTTTCTTT.

CDR3 sequence reads: CASSLLIDNEQFF. The CDR3 nucleotides are TGTGCCAGCAGTTTATTAATAGACAATGAGCAGTTCTTC. The chain carries TRBV27 and TRBJ2-1; D uncertain. V dropped 1 base and J dropped 5 bases, with 6 bases sitting between them. CDR1 is MNHEY, CDR2 SMNVEV, per germline (reference sequence). CDR3 length: 13 amino acids.

A word on this clonotype: Given a much more abundant clone one base away, this may be a read error. This chain's CDR3 is CAISEPGAGGTQYF. The CDR3 region has the DNA TGTGCCATCAGTGAGCCAGGGGCGGGGGGTACGCAGTATTTT. V usage is TRBV10-3 and J usage is TRBJ2-3, with TRBD2 matching over 8 bases. Per germline, CDR1 ENHRY and CDR2 SYGVKD. This CDR3 has 14 residues. The V gene end was trimmed by 2 bases and the J gene end by 8 bases; junction bases not matched to a gene: 6.

The chain couples TRBV4-1 to TRBJ1-1, with D perhaps TRBD1 (5 bases). This CDR3 has 15 residues. Germline assignment: CDR1 MGHRA and CDR2 YSYEKL. Between the trimmed V and J ends, which lost 4 bases and 5 bases, there was a span of 17 bases. In DNA form, the CDR3 reads TGCGCCAGCAGCCCCATAGGGCGGGGCAGAACTGAAGCTTTCTTT. It is translated as CASSPIGRGRTEAFF.

The chain carries TRBV4-3 and TRBJ1-2, with D perhaps matching TRBD1 (6 bases). Germline CDR1 LGHNA, CDR2 YSLEER. The CDR3 spans 15 residues. The V gene lost 4 bases and the J gene lost 4 bases, with 16 bases spanning the gap. The CDR3 sequence: CASSPSQGGSYGYTF. CDR3 bases: TGCGCCAGCAGCCCCTCACAGGGAGGAAGCTATGGCTACACCTTC.